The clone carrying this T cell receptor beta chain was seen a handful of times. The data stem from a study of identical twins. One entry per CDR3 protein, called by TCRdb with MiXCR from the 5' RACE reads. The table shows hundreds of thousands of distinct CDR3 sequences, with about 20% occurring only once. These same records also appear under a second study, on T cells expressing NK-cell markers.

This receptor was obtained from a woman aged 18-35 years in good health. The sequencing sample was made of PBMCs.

In DNA, the CDR3 is TGTGCCAGCAGTTATGCGGGAGGGCGCGATGAGCAGTTCTTC. Its translation is CASSYAGGRDEQFF. This chain uses TRBV6-2 or TRBV6-3 with TRBJ2-1, with TRBD2 matching over 9 bases. CDR1 is MNHEY, CDR2 SVGEGT, per germline. The CDR3 contains 14 residues. V lost 3 bases, J lost 8 bases, and 5 bases stayed unmatched.